These 14 T cell receptor beta chains came from one sample sequenced in a study of a mutant IDH1 vaccine in newly diagnosed glioma. These TCRs' antigens remain unknown. Produced via immunoSEQ multiplex PCR; TCRdb's table is partial and in-frame only. There are around 45,000 clones in the sample; around 90% occur only once, and more than 5% lies in the top ten. Time point defined: week 35, safety follow-up. A single vaccine dose contained 300 ug of mutant IDH1 20-mer peptide, and topical imiquimod was used with it. The sample in question was PBMCs, obtained from a glioma patient whose treatment included an IDH1 peptide vaccine. Receptors originate from a woman in her forties with glioma.

The chain combines TRBV2 with TRBJ2-3; the match to TRBD2 covers 8 bases. Looked up from germline, CDR1 is SNHLY and CDR2 is FYNNEI. The CDR3 runs 14 residues. The trim removed 8 bases at V and 6 bases at J, leaving 10 bases unmatched. CDR3 DNA: TGTGCCAGCGGGAGCGGGAGAGAATCGGATACGCAGTATTTT. Protein product: CASGSGRESDTQYF.

The chain is built from TRBV18 and TRBJ1-3, with D uncertain. From germline, CDR1 is KGHSH and CDR2 LQKENI. The CDR3 has 15 residues. The V end lost 3 bases, the J end lost 1 base, and 10 bases lay between the germline ends. CDR3 sequence reads: CASSPSSGSGNTIYF. The CDR3 DNA reads TGTGCCAGCTCACCTTCCAGTGGATCTGGAAACACCATATATTTT.

This chain connects TRBV2 to TRBJ2-5, with 10 bases that match TRBD2. From germline, CDR1 is SNHLY and CDR2 FYNNEI. The CDR3 length is 14 residues. V lost 6 bases, J lost 2 bases, and 3 bases stayed unmatched. DNA of the CDR3: TGTGCCAGCAGGGGAGCGGGAGGGCAAGAGACCCAGTACTTC. It specifies CASRGAGGQETQYF.

This sequence joins TRBV5-6 and TRBJ1-1; D is uncertain. CDR1 SGHDT and CDR2 YYEEEE come from the germline V gene. V was pared by 1 base and J by 1 base, with 8 bases between. This CDR3 region has 14 residues. The CDR3 loop reads CASSLFQRNTEAFF. The CDR3 DNA sequence: TGTGCCAGCAGCTTGTTTCAGAGGAACACTGAAGCTTTCTTT.

V is TRBV19 and J is TRBJ2-7; the match to TRBD2 covers 9 bases. The V gene end was trimmed by 4 bases and the J gene end by 5 bases; junction bases not matched to a gene: 6. The CDR3 totals 14 residues. Per germline, CDR1 LNHDA and CDR2 SQIVND (reference sequence). This CDR3 reads CASSSGGARDEQYF. The CDR3 coding sequence is TGTGCCAGTAGTAGCGGGGGGGCCAGAGACGAGCAGTACTTC.

This clone has just a few counts. J is TRBJ1-3 and V is TRBV6-1; TRBD1 might be the D (6 bases). Per germline, CDR1 MNHNS and CDR2 SASEGT. CDR3 length: 14 residues. V lost 5 bases and J lost 5, with 13 bases in between. The DNA of the CDR3 is TGTGCCAGCAGTTTACGGGGGGCCAGAAACACCATATATTTT. This encodes CASSLRGARNTIYF.

The chain recombines TRBV5-8 with TRBJ2-2, with 8 bases that match TRBD1. V trimming: 1 base; J trimming: 3 bases; junction bases outside the gene matches: 11. The CDR3 contains 18 residues. CDR1 is SGHTS and CDR2 is YDEGEE in the germline V gene. The chain's CDR3 is CASSLWTGIREDTGELFF. The CDR3 DNA follows: TGTGCCAGCAGCTTGTGGACAGGGATAAGGGAGGACACCGGGGAGCTGTTTTTT.

V gene TRBV7-2 combines with J gene TRBJ2-3; no reliable D call. V lost 1 base and J 8 bases, leaving 16 bases between the germline ends. The germline gives CDR1 SGHTA, CDR2 FQGNSA. This CDR3 has 15 amino acids. The chain's CDR3 is CASSLGDPSWVTQYF. The CDR3 DNA sequence: TGTGCCAGCAGCTTAGGAGACCCCTCGTGGGTTACGCAGTATTTT.

This sequence joins TRBV4-1 and TRBJ1-4; unclear D gene. Trimming cost V 6 bases and J 5 bases, with 16 bases left between them. Germline V gives CDR1 MGHRA, CDR2 YSYEKL. The length of the CDR3 is 15 residues. CDR3 sequence reads: CASSPTWTRNEKLFF. The CDR3 DNA follows: TGCGCCAGCAGTCCGACCTGGACTAGGAATGAAAAACTGTTTTTT.

This clone appeared a few times. The V gene is TRBV6-5, the J gene TRBJ1-5; D not resolved. V lost 5 bases to trimming and J lost 1 base, with 9 bases between them. In germline, CDR1 is MNHEY, CDR2 SVGAGI. CDR3 size: 14 residues. The CDR3 sequence is CASSQRPSNQPQHF. CDR3 nucleotides: TGTGCCAGCAGTCAACGACCGAGCAATCAGCCCCAGCATTTT.

The chain is built from TRBV4-1 and TRBJ2-1; D is undetermined. This CDR3 is 16 amino acids long. The V end lost 1 base, the J end lost 3 bases, and 13 bases lay between the germline ends. Germline CDR1 reads MGHRA; CDR2 reads YSYEKL. CDR3 sequence: CASSQVARTDYNEQFF. In DNA form, the CDR3 reads TGCGCCAGCAGCCAAGTCGCCCGAACGGACTACAATGAGCAGTTCTTC.

This clone is labeled as medium-sized. This rearrangement joins TRBV2 to TRBJ2-2; TRBD1 matches at 7 bases. Germline-derived CDR1 and CDR2 are SNHLY and FYNNEI. V was pared by 3 bases and J by 6 bases, with 7 bases of the junction left unmatched. CDR3 size: 15 residues. In DNA, the CDR3 is TGTGCCAGCAGTGAGGGACAGCTAGCCCCCGGGGAGCTGTTTTTT. This gives the protein CASSEGQLAPGELFF.

V gene TRBV19 combines with J gene TRBJ1-5; TRBD1 is a possible D gene (6 bases). The CDR3 covers 16 residues. V was shortened by 3 bases and J by 0 bases, with 12 bases between the two germline ends. CDR1 is LNHDA, CDR2 SQIVND, per germline (reference sequence). The CDR3 nucleotides are TGTGCCAGTAGTATCCTGGGGGGCGGTAGCAATCAGCCCCAGCATTTT. It yields the protein CASSILGGGSNQPQHF.

This clone was detected a few times. The V gene is TRBV7-2, the J gene TRBJ1-1; D uncertain. Germline V gene data show CDR1 as SGHTA and CDR2 as FQGNSA. This CDR3 has 15 amino acids. V gave up 4 bases and J gave up 0 bases, with 12 bases separating them. DNA for the CDR3: TGTGCCAGCAGCTCGCAGGCTCCGATGAACACTGAAGCTTTCTTT. This gives the protein CASSSQAPMNTEAFF.